This T cell receptor (beta chain) was observed in a study of long-term antiretroviral therapy in people with HIV. Researchers ran immunoSEQ v3.0 at survey level. The repertoire was sequenced with immunoSEQ multiplex PCR; TCRdb's copy has only in-frame clones and lacks some. The repertoire holds about 22,000 clones, under 90% seen once, with roughly 7.3% in the top ten. Study-wide findings and caveats: Narrower CDR3 length ranges marked HIV repertoires relative to controls. Collection of the blood, which took place between the mid-2000s and the late 2010s, possibly occurred under older ART regimens.

Concerning this clone: The antigen is unknown.

Treatment for all HIV-infected participants took place in the United States. The sequencing used unsorted PBMCs, collected 1.8 years before starting antiretroviral therapy. The clonotype was recovered from a woman between 25 and 40 years old with HIV.

DNA for the CDR3: TGTGCCAGCAGCATAAGGGGTTGGGTGGACGGGGAGCTGTTTTTT. It is translated as CASSIRGWVDGELFF. The chain recombines TRBV9 with TRBJ2-2; the D gene is possibly TRBD1 (5 bases). The CDR3 totals 15 residues. CDR1 SGDLS and CDR2 YYNGEE come from the germline V gene. The V end lost 4 bases, the J end lost 7 bases, and 17 bases lay between the germline ends.